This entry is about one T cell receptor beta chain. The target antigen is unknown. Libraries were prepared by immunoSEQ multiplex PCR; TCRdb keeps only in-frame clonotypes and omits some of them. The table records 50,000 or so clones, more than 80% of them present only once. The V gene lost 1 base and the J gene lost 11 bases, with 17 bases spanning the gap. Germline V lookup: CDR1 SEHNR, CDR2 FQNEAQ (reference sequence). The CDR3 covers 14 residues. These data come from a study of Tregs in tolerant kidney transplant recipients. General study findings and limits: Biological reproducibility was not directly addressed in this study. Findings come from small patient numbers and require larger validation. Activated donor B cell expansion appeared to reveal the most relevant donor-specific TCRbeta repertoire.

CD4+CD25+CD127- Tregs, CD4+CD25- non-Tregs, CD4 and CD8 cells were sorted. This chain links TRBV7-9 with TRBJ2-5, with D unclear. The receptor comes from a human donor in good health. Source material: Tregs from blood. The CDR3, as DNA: TGTGCCAGCAGCTTAGATGGCTCCTTATCGGAGCAGTACTTC. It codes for CASSLDGSLSEQYF.